This T cell receptor (beta chain) was sequenced during a study of T cells after yellow fever vaccination. In germline, CDR1 is SGHTA, CDR2 FQGNSA. V was shortened by 8 bases and J by 2 bases, with 12 bases between the two germline ends. The CDR3 consists of 14 residues. Template-switching 5'RACE yielded the TCR cDNA; a universal primer site and UMIs were added in the process. TCRdb re-called the 5' RACE reads with MiXCR, one entry per CDR3 protein. The sample yields about 210,000 distinct CDR3 sequences, 3% to 3.5% seen once. The source is a young man who received the YFV17D yellow fever vaccine. The V and J genes are TRBV7-2 and TRBJ2-2; possibly TRBD1 for D (5 bases). The sample here was CD4+ T cells sorted from PBMCs, taken 10 days after the yellow fever booster vaccination. CDR3 in amino acids: CASLLQANTGELFF. The CDR3 DNA is TGTGCCAGCCTACTACAGGCTAACACCGGGGAGCTGTTTTTT.